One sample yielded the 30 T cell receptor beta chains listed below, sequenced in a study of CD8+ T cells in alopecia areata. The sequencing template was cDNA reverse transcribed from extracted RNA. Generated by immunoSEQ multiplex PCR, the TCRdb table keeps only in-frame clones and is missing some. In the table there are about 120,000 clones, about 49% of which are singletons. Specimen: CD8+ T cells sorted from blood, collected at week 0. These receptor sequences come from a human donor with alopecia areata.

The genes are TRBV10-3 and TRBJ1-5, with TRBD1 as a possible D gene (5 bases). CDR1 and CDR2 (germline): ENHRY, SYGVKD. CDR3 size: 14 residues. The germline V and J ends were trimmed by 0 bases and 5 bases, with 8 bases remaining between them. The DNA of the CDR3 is TGTGCCATCAGTGAGTCCGGAGGGGATCAGCCCCAGCATTTT. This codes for CAISESGGDQPQHF.

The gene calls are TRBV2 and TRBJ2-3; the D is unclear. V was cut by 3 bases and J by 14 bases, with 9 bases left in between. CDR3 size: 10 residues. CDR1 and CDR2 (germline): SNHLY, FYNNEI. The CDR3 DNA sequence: TGTGCCAGCAGTGAGTCGGTCGGGTATTTT. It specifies CASSESVGYF.

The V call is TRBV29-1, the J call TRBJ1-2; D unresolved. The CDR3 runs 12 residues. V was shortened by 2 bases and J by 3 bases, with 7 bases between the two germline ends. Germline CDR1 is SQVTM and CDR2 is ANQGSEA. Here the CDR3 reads CSVERRDYGYTF. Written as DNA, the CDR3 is TGCAGCGTTGAACGGCGTGACTATGGCTACACCTTC.

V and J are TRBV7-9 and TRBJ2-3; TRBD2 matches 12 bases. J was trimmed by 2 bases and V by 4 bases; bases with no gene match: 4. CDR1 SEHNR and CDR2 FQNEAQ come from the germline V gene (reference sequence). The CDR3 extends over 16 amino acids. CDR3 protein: CASSWTSGAITDTQYF. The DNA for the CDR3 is TGTGCCAGCAGCTGGACTAGCGGGGCGATCACAGATACGCAGTATTTT.

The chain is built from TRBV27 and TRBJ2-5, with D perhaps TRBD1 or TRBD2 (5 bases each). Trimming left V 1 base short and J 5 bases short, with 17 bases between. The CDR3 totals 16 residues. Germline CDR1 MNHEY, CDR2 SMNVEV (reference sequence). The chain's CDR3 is CASSLFPGPSGETQYF. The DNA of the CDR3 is TGTGCCAGCAGTTTATTCCCGGGACCTTCTGGGGAGACCCAGTACTTC.

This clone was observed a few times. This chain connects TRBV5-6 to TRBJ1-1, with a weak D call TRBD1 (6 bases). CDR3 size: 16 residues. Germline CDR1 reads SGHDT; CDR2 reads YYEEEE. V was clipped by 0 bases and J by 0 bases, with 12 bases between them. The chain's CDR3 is CASSLVGHFMNTEAFF. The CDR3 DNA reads TGTGCCAGCAGCTTGGTGGGACATTTCATGAACACTGAAGCTTTCTTT.

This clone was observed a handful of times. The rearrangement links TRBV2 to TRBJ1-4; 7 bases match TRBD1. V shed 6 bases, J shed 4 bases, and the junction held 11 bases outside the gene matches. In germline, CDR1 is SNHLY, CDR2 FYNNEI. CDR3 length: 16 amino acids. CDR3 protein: CASRQRDSPYNEKLFF. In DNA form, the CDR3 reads TGTGCCAGCAGACAAAGGGACAGCCCCTATAATGAAAAACTGTTTTTT.

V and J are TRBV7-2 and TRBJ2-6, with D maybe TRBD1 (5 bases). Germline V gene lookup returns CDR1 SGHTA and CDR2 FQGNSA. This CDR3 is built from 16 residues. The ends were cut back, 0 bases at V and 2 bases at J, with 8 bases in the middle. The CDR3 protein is CASSLAQGTGANVLTF. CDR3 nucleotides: TGTGCCAGCAGCTTAGCTCAGGGTACTGGGGCCAACGTCCTGACTTTC.

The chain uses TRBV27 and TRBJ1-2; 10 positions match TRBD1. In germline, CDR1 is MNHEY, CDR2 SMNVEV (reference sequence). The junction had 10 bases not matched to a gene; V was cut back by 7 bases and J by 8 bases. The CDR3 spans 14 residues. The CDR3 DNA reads TGTGCCAGCACTCCGGGACAGGGGATCGGCGGCTACACCTTC. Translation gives CASTPGQGIGGYTF.

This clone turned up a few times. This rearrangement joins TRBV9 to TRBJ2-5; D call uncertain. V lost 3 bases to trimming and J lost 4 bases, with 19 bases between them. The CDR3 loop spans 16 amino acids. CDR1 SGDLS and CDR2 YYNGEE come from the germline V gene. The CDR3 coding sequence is TGTGCCAGCAGCGCCCCGACGGTTAAAGGCCGAGAGACCCAGTACTTC. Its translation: CASSAPTVKGRETQYF.

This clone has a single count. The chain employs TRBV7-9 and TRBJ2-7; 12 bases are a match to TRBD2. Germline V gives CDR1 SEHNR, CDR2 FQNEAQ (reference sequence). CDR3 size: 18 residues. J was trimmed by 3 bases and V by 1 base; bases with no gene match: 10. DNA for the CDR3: TGTGCCAGCAGCTTAGAGTTCGGACTAGCGGGGTTCCTCTACGAGCAGTACTTC. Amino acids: CASSLEFGLAGFLYEQYF.

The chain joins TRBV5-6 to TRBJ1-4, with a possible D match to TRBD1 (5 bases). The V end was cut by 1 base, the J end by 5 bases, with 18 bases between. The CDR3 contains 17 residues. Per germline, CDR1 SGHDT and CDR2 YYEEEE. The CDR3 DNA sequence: TGTGCCAGCAGCTTGTGGAGGGGAGGTCGAAGGAATGAAAAACTGTTTTTT. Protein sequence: CASSLWRGGRRNEKLFF.

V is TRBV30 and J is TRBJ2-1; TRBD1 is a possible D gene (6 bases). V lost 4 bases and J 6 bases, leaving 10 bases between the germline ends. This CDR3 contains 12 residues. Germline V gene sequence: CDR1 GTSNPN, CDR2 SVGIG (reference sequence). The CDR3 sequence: CAWIQTGNEQFF. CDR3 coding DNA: TGTGCCTGGATTCAGACAGGCAATGAGCAGTTCTTC.

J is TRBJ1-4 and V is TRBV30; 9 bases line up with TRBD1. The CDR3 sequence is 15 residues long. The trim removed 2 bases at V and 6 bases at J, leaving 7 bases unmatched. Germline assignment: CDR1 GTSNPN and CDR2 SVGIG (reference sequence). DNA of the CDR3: TGTGCCTGGAGTCCCACAGGGGGCGCGGATGAAAAACTGTTTTTT. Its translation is CAWSPTGGADEKLFF.

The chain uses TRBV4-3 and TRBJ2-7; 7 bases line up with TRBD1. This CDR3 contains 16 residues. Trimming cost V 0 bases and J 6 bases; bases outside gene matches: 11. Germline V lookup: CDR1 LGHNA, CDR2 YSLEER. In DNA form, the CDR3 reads TGCGCCAGCAGCCAAGATCTAGGGGGCGGACTGGGCGAGCAGTACTTC. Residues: CASSQDLGGGLGEQYF.

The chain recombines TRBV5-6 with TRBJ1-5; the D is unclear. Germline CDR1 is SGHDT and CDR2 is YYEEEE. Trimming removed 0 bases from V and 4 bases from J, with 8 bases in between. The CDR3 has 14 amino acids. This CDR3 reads CASSLGQPNQPQHF. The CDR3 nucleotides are TGTGCCAGCAGCTTGGGGCAGCCAAATCAGCCCCAGCATTTT.

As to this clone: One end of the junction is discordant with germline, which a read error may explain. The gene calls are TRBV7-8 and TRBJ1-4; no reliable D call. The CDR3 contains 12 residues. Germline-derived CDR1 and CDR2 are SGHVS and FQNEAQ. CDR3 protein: CASRVRSLDQNF. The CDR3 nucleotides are TGTGCCAGCAGAGTGAGGTCCCTCGATCAGAATTTT. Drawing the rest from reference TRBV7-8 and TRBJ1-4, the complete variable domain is GAGVSQSPRYKVAKRGQDVALRCDPISGHVSLFWYQQALGQGPEFLTYFQNEAQLDKSGLPSDRFFAERPEGSVSTLKIQRTQQEDSAVYLCASRVRSLDQNFGSGTQLSVL.

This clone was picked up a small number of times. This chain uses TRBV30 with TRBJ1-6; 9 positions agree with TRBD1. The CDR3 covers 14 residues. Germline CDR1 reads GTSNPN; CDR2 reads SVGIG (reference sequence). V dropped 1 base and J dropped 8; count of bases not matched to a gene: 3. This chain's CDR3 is CAWSGTGADSPLHF. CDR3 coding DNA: TGTGCCTGGAGTGGGACAGGGGCGGATTCACCCCTCCACTTT.

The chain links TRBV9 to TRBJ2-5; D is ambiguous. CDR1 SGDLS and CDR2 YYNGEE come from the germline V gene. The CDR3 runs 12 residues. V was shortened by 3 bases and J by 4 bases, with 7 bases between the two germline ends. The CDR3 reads CASSGKGETQYF. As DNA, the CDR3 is TGTGCCAGCAGCGGAAAGGGAGAGACCCAGTACTTC.

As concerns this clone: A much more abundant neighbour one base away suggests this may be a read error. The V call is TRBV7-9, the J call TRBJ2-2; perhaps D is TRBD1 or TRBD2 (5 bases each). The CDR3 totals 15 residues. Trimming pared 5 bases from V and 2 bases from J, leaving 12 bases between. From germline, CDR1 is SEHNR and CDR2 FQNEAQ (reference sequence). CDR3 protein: CASSQDGANTGELFF. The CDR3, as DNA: TGTGCCAGCAGCCAAGACGGGGCAAACACCGGGGAGCTGTTTTTT. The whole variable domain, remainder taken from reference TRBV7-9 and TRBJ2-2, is DTGVSQNPRHKITKRGQNVTFRCDPISEHNRLYWYRQTLGQGPEFLTYFQNEAQLEKSRLLSDRFSAERPKGSFSTLEIQRTEQGDSAMYLCASSQDGANTGELFFGEGSRLTVL.

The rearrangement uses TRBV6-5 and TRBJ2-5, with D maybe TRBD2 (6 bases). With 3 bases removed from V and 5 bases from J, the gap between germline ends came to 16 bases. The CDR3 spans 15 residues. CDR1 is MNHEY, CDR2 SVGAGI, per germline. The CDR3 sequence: CASSYSDPRGETQYF. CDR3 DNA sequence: TGTGCCAGCAGTTATAGCGATCCACGGGGGGAGACCCAGTACTTC.

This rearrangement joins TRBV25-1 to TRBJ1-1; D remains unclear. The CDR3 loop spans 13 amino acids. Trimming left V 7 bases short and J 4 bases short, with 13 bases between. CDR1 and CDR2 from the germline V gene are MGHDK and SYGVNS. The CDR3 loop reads CASTPGASTEAFF. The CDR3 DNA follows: TGTGCCAGCACCCCGGGAGCTTCCACTGAAGCTTTCTTT.

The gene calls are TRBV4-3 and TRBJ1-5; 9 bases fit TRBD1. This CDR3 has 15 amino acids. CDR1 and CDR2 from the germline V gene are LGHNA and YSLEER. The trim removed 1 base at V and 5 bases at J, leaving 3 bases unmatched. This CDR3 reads CASSQARTGDQPQHF. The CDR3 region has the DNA TGCGCCAGCAGCCAAGCCCGGACAGGGGATCAGCCCCAGCATTTT.

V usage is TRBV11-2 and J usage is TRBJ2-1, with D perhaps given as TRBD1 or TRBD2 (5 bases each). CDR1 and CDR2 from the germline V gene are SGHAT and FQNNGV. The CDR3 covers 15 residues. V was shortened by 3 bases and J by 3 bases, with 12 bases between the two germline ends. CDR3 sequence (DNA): TGTGCCAGCAGCTTGATAGGGGAGAACTACAATGAGCAGTTCTTC. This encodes CASSLIGENYNEQFF.

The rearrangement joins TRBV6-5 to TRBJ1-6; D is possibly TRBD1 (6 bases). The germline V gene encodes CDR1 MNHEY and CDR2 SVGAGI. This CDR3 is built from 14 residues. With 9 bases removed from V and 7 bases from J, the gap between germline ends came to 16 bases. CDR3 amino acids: CASKGTGLNSPLHF. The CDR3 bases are TGTGCCAGTAAAGGAACAGGGTTAAATTCACCCCTCCACTTT.

In nucleotides, the CDR3 is TGCAGCGTCTTGGGATTAGCTAACTATGGCTACACCTTC. Its translation is CSVLGLANYGYTF. This chain connects TRBV29-1 to TRBJ1-2; D not certain. CDR1 is SQVTM and CDR2 is ANQGSEA in the germline V gene. The V end lost 6 bases, the J end lost 0 bases, and 11 bases lay between the germline ends. This CDR3 spans 13 amino acids.

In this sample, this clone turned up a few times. CDR3 sequence reads: CSARVLYTDTQYF. The DNA for the CDR3 is TGCAGCGCCCGGGTCCTCTACACAGATACGCAGTATTTT. V is TRBV29-1 and J is TRBJ2-3; no clear D. Germline V CDR1 and CDR2: SQVTM, ANQGSEA. The length of the CDR3 is 13 residues. Trimming removed 7 bases at V and 2 bases at J, with 13 bases between.

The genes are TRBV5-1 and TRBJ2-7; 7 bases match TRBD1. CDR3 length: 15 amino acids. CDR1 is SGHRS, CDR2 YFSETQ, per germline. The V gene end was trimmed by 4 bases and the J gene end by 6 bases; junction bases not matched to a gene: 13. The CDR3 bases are TGCGCCAGCAGCAGCAGCCGGAACAGGGGTGTCGAGCAGTACTTC. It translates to CASSSSRNRGVEQYF.

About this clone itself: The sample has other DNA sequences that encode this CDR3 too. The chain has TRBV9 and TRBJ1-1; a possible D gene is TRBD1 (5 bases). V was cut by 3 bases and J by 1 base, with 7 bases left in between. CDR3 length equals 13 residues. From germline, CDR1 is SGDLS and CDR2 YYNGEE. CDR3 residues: CASSAGGNTEAFF. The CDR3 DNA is TGTGCCAGCAGCGCCGGGGGGAACACTGAAGCTTTCTTT.

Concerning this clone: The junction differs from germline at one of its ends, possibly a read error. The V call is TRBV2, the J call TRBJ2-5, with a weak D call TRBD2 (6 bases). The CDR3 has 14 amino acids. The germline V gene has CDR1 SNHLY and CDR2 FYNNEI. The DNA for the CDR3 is TGTGCCAGCAGTGAAAGGGACTCCAGCCCCGGCTTGGACTTC. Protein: CASSERDSSPGLDF.